Each of the 12 T cell receptor beta chains below was sequenced from the same sample in a study of OX40 agonist ivuxolimab in advanced cancers. Measured with immunoSEQ multiplex PCR; TCRdb has only the in-frame clones, and not every one. The sample includes almost 15,000 clones, more than 75% of them seen just once. The sample in question was CD4+ or CD8+ T cells sorted from blood, obtained in a trial of the OX40 agonist ivuxolimab. The source of these receptors is an adult with an advanced solid tumor such as melanoma, head and neck, liver or kidney cancer.

This chain links TRBV5-6 with TRBJ2-7, with 8 bases fitting TRBD1. With 5 bases clipped from V and 7 bases from J, the junction kept 5 bases outside the gene matches. The germline gives CDR1 SGHDT, CDR2 YYEEEE. The length of the CDR3 is 12 residues. The CDR3 DNA reads as TGTGCCAGCAGGGCAGGGGGCGCAGAGCAGTACTTC. Translation gives CASRAGGAEQYF.

This clone was observed a few times. The chain recombines TRBV6-5 with TRBJ1-3; D is undetermined. Germline V gives CDR1 MNHEY, CDR2 SVGAGI. The CDR3 totals 14 residues. The ends were cut back, 2 bases at V and 2 bases at J, with 7 bases in the middle. CDR3 residues: CASSYGVTGNTIYF. CDR3 in DNA: TGTGCCAGCAGTTACGGTGTAACTGGAAACACCATATATTTT.

V is TRBV27 and J is TRBJ2-7; 9 nucleotides match TRBD1. This CDR3 comprises 14 residues. Germline-derived CDR1 and CDR2 are MNHEY and SMNVEV (reference sequence). With V trimmed by 2 bases and J by 4 bases, 3 bases remained unmatched. The CDR3 loop is CASSLGTGLYEQYF. The CDR3 DNA reads TGTGCCAGCAGTTTAGGGACAGGGCTTTACGAGCAGTACTTC.

The chain recombines TRBV11-3 with TRBJ1-2; D unresolved. The ends were cut back, 5 bases at V and 5 bases at J, with 9 bases in the middle. Germline-derived CDR1 and CDR2 are SGHNT and YENEEA. The CDR3 covers 12 residues. CDR3 nucleotides: TGTGCCAGCAGCCAAGGAGCATATGGCTACACCTTC. Its protein product is CASSQGAYGYTF.

The chain couples TRBV28 to TRBJ1-5; D ambiguous. V lost 2 bases, J lost 0 bases, and 8 bases lay in between. CDR3 length: 15 residues. Looked up from germline, CDR1 is MDHEN and CDR2 is SYDVKM. The CDR3 spells CASSLGPFSNQPQHF. CDR3 DNA: TGTGCCAGCAGTTTAGGCCCGTTTAGCAATCAGCCCCAGCATTTT. The full variable domain, completed using reference TRBV28 and TRBJ1-5, is DVKVTQSSRYLVKRTGEKVFLECVQDMDHENMFWYRQDPGLGLRLIYFSYDVKMKEKGDIPEGYSVSREKKERFSLILESASTNQTSMYLCASSLGPFSNQPQHFGDGTRLSIL.

In this sample, this clone turned up once. This chain uses TRBV4-2 with TRBJ1-5, with D possibly being TRBD1 (5 bases). Trimming took 1 base from V and 7 from J, leaving 14 bases between them. CDR3 length equals 15 residues. The V gene's germline CDR1 is LGHNA and CDR2 YNFKEQ. DNA of the CDR3: TGTGCCAGCAGCCAAGTTATAGGGACGGGGCAGCCCCAGCATTTT. Translation: CASSQVIGTGQPQHF.

The chain employs TRBV7-6 and TRBJ1-3; a weak D match, TRBD1 (5 bases). The germline V gene has CDR1 SGHVS and CDR2 FNYEAQ. This CDR3 spans 15 amino acids. The germline V and J ends were trimmed by 0 bases and 4 bases, with 10 bases remaining between them. The CDR3 DNA reads as TGTGCCAGCAGCTTAGCGAAGGGGCTCGGAAACACCATATATTTT. Its translation: CASSLAKGLGNTIYF.

The count of this clone is one. The chain recombines TRBV9 with TRBJ2-1; the D gene is possibly TRBD2 (5 bases). The CDR3 consists of 15 residues. V lost 6 bases, J lost 7 bases, and 20 bases lay in between. Germline V gives CDR1 SGDLS, CDR2 YYNGEE. In DNA form, the CDR3 reads TGTGCCAGCAACCCGACAAACCTCCCGGGGAATGAGCAGTTCTTC. Its translation is CASNPTNLPGNEQFF.

The chain's CDR3 is CASSIIIGETDTQYF. The CDR3 nucleotides are TGTGCCAGTAGTATTATTATCGGGGAGACAGATACGCAGTATTTT. V is TRBV19 and J is TRBJ2-3; D may be TRBD2 (5 bases). Germline V lookup: CDR1 LNHDA, CDR2 SQIVND (reference sequence). The CDR3 has 15 residues. V lost 3 bases to trimming and J lost 3 bases, with 13 bases between them.

The V and J genes are TRBV4-2 and TRBJ2-3, with 8 bases identical to TRBD1. The CDR3 runs to 13 residues. V shed 7 bases and J 1 base; nucleotides not matched to a gene: 1. Germline V gene data show CDR1 as LGHNA and CDR2 as YNFKEQ. CDR3 sequence reads: CASTTGGTDTQYF. The CDR3 nucleotides are TGTGCCAGCACGACAGGGGGCACAGATACGCAGTATTTT.

V and J are TRBV27 and TRBJ1-2; D ambiguous. This CDR3 has 13 amino acids. The V gene's germline CDR1 is MNHEY and CDR2 SMNVEV (reference sequence). V was trimmed by 3 bases and J by 4 bases, leaving 9 bases between them. CDR3 in DNA: TGTGCCAGCAGTTTGACGGCACGCTATGGCTACACCTTC. Translating gives CASSLTARYGYTF.

The chain couples TRBV4-2 to TRBJ2-7; D may be TRBD1 or TRBD2 (5 bases each). Trimming pared 4 bases from V and 6 bases from J, leaving 16 bases between. This CDR3 has 14 residues. Germline V lookup: CDR1 LGHNA, CDR2 YNFKEQ. This chain's CDR3 is CASSPQVGTGEQYF. For the CDR3, the DNA is TGTGCCAGCAGCCCCCAGGTAGGGACGGGCGAGCAGTACTTC.